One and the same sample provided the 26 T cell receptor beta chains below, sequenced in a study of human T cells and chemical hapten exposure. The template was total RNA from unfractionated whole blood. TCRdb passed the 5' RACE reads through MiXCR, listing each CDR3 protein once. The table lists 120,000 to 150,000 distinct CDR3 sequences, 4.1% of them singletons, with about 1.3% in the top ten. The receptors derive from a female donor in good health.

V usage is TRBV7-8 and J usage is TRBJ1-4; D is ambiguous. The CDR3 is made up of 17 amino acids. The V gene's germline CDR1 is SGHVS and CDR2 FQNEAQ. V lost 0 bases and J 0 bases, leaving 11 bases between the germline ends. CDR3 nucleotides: TGTGCCAGCAGCTTAGCGACCTCAAGGACAACTAATGAAAAACTGTTTTTT. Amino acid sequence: CASSLATSRTTNEKLFF. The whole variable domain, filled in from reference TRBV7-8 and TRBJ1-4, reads GAGVSQSPRYKVAKRGQDVALRCDPISGHVSLFWYQQALGQGPEFLTYFQNEAQLDKSGLPSDRFFAERPEGSVSTLKIQRTQQEDSAVYLCASSLATSRTTNEKLFFGSGTQLSVL.

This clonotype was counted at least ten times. The CDR3 DNA is TGTGCCAGCAGCTTAAGTGCTGGGGCAGGCGCGCAGTATTTT. This sequence encodes CASSLSAGAGAQYF. The chain links TRBV7-8 to TRBJ2-3; TRBD1 is a possible D gene (5 bases). Germline loops: CDR1 SGHVS, CDR2 FQNEAQ. This CDR3 is built from 14 residues. V was clipped by 2 bases and J by 10 bases, with 16 bases between them.

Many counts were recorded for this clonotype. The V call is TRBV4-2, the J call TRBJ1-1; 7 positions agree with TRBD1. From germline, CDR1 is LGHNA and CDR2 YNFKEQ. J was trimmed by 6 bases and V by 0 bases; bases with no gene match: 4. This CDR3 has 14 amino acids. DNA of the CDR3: TGTGCCAGCAGCCAAGACTACAGGGGCGCTGAAGCTTTCTTT. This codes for CASSQDYRGAEAFF.

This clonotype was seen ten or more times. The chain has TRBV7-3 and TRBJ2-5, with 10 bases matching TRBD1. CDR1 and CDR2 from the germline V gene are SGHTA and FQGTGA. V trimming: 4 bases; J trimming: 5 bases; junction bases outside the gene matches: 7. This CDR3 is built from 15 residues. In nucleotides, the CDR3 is TGTGCCAGCAGCTCGGGACAGGGGAGGGGGGAGACCCAGTACTTC. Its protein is CASSSGQGRGETQYF.

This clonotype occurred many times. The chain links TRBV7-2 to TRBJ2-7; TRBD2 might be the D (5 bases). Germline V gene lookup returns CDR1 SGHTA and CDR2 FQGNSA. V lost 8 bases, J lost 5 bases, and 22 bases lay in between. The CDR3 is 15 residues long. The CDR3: CASGRGSLVGDEQYF. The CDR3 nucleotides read TGTGCCAGCGGTCGGGGTAGTCTAGTCGGCGACGAGCAGTACTTC.

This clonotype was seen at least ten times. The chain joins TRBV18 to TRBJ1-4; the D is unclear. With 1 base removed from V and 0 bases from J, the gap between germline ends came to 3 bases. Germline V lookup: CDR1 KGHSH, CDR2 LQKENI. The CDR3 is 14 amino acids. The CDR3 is CASSPQATNEKLFF. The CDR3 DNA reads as TGTGCCAGCTCACCACAAGCAACTAATGAAAAACTGTTTTTT.

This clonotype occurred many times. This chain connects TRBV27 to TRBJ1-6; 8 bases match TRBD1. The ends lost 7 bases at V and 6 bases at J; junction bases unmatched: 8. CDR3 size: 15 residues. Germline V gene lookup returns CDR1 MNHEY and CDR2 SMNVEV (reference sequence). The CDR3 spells CASTPGQGANSPLHF. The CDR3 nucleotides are TGTGCCAGCACCCCCGGACAGGGAGCTAATTCACCCCTCCACTTT.

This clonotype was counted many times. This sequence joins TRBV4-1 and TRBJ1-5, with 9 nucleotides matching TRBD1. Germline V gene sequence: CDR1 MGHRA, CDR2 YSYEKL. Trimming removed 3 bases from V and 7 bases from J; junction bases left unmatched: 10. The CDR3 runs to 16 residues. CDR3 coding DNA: TGCGCCAGCAGCCAGCCTGGACAGGGGAGGAGGCAGCCCCAGCATTTT. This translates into CASSQPGQGRRQPQHF.

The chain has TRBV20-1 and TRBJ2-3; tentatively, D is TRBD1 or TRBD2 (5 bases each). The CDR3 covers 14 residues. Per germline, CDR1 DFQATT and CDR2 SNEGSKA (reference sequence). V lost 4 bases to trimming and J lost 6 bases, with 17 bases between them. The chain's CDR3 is CSATGTPRADTQYF. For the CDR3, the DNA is TGCAGTGCTACCGGGACCCCCAGGGCGGATACGCAGTATTTT.

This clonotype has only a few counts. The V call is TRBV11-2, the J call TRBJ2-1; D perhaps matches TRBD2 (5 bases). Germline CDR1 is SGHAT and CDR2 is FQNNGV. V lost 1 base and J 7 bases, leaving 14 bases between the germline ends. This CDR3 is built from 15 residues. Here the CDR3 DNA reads TGTGCCAGCAGCTTAGTACGGGGTTGTCGGAATGAGCAGTTCTTC. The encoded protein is CASSLVRGCRNEQFF.

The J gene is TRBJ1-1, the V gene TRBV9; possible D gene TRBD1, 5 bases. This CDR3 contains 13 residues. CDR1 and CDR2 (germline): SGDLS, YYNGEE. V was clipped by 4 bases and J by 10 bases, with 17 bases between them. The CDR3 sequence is CASSFRGGDAAFF. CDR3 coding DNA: TGTGCCAGCAGCTTCCGGGGAGGGGACGCAGCTTTCTTT.

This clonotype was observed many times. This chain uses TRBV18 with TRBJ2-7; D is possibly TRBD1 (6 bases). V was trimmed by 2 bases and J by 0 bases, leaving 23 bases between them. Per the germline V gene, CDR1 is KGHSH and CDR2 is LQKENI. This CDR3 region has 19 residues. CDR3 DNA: TGTGCCAGCTCACCATTTGGACAGCGGATCTCCCTGAGCTCCTACGAGCAGTACTTC. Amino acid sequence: CASSPFGQRISLSSYEQYF.

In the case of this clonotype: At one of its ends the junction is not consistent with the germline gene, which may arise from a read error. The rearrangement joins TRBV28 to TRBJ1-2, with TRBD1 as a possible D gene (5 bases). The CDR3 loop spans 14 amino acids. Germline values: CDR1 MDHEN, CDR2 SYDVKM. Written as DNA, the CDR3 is TGTGCCAGCAGCCCGAACTGGGGGAACTATGGCGACACCTTC. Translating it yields CASSPNWGNYGDTF.

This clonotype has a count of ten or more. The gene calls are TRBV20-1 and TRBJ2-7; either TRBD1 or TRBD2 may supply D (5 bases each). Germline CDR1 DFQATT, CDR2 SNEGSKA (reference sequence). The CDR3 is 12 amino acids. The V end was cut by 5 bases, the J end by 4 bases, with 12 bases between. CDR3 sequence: CSAGRDEYEQYF. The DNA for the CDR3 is TGCAGTGCTGGACGGGACGAGTACGAGCAGTACTTC.

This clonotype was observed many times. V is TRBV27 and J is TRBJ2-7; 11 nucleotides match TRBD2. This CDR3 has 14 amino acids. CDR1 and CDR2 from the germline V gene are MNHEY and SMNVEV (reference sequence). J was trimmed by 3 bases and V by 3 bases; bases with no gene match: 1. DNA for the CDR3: TGTGCCAGCAGTTTTAGCGGGGGGGACTACGAGCAGTACTTC. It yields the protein CASSFSGGDYEQYF.

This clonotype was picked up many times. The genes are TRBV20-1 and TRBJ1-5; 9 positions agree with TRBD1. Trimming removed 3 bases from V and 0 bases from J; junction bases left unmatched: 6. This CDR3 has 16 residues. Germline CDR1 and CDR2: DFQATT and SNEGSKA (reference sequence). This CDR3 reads CSARGTGNYSNQPQHF. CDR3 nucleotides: TGCAGTGCTAGGGGGACAGGGAATTATAGCAATCAGCCCCAGCATTTT.

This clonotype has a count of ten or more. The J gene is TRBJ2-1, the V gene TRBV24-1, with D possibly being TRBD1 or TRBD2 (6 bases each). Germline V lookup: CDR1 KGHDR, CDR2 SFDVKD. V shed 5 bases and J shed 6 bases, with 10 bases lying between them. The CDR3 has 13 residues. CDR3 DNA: TGTGCCACCAGTGGAGGAGGGGGCAATGAGCAGTTCTTC. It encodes CATSGGGGNEQFF.

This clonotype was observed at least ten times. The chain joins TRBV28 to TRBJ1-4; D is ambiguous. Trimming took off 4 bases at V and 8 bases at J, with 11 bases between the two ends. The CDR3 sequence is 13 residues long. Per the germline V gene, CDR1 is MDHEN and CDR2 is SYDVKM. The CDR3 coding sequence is TGTGCCAGCAGTTCTAACTACGGGGAAAAACTGTTTTTT. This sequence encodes CASSSNYGEKLFF.

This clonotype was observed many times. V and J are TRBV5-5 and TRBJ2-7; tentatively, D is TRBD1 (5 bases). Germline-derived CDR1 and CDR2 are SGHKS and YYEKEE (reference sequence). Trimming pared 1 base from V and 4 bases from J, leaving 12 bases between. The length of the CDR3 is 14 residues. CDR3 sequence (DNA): TGTGCCAGCAGCTTGCGCAGGGAAGGATACGAGCAGTACTTC. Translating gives CASSLRREGYEQYF.

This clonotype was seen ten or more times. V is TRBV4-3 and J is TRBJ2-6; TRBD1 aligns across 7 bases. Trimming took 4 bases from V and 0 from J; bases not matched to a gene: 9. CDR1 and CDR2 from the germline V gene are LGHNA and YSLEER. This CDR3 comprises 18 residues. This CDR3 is CASSPMTGSISGANVLTF. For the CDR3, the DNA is TGCGCCAGCAGCCCGATGACAGGGTCCATCTCTGGGGCCAACGTCCTGACTTTC.

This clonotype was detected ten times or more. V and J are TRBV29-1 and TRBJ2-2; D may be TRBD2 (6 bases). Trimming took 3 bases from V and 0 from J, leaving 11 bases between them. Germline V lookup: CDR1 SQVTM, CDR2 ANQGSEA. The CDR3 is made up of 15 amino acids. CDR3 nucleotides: TGCAGCGTTGAGGGGACGGGGGCGAACACCGGGGAGCTGTTTTTT. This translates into CSVEGTGANTGELFF.

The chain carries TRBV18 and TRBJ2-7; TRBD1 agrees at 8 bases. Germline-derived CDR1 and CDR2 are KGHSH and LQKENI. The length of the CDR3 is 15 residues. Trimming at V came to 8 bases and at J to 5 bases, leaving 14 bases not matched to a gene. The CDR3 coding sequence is TGTGCCAGCAACAAGCGACAGGGGAGAAGTGACGAGCAGTACTTC. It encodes CASNKRQGRSDEQYF.

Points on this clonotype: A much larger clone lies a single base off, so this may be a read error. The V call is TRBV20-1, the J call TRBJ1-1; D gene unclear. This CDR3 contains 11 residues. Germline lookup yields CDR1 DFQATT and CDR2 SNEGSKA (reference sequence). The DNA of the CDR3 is TGCGGTGCTAGAGATAGGCGTGAAGCTTTCTTT. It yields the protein CGARDRREAFF.

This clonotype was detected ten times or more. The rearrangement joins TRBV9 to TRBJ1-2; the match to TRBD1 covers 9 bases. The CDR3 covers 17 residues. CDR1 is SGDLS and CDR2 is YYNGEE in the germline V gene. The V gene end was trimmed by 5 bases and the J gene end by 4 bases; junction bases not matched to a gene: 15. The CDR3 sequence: CASSVGSGTGQLYGYTF. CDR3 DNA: TGTGCCAGCAGTGTTGGATCCGGGACAGGGCAACTCTATGGCTACACCTTC.

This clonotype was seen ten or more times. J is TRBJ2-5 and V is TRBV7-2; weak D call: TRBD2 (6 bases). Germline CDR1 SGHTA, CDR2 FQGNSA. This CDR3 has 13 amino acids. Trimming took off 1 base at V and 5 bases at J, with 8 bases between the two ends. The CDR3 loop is CASSLGTSETQYF. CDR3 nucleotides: TGTGCCAGCAGCTTAGGCACTAGCGAGACCCAGTACTTC.

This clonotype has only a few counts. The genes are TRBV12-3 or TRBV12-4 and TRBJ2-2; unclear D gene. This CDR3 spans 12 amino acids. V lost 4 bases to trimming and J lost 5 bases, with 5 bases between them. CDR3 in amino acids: CASSSRTGELFF. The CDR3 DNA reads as TGTGCCAGCAGTTCCCGGACCGGGGAGCTGTTTTTT.